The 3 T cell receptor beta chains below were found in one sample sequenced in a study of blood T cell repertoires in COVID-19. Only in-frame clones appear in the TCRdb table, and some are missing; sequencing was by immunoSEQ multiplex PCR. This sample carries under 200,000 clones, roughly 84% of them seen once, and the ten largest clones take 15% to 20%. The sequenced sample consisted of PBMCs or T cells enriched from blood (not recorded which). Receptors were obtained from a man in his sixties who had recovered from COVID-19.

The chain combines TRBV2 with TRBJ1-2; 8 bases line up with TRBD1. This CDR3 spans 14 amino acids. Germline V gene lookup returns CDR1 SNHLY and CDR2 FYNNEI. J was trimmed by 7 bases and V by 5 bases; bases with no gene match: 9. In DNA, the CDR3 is TGTGCCAGCAGTTCCGTCAGGGGGCGGTTTGGCTACACCTTC. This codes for CASSSVRGRFGYTF. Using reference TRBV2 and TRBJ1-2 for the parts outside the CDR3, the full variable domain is EPEVTQTPSHQVTQMGQEVILRCVPISNHLYFYWYRQILGQKVEFLVSFYNNEISEKSEIFDDQFSVERPDGSNFTLKIRSTKLEDSAMYFCASSSVRGRFGYTFGSGTRLTVV.

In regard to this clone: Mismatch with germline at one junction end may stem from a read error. DNA of the CDR3: TGTGCCAGCAGCTGGACTAGCGGGAGGGCCTATGAGCAGTACTTC. It specifies CASSWTSGRAYEQYF. The chain has TRBV5-8 and TRBJ2-7, with TRBD2 matching 15 bases. This CDR3 contains 15 residues. Germline V gene lookup returns CDR1 SGHTS and CDR2 YDEGEE.

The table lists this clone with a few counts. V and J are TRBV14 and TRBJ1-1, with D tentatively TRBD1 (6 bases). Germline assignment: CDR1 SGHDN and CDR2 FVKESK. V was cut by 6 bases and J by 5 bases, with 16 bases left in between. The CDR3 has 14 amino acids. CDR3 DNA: TGTGCCAGCAGTCGCTTGGGAGGGGGTACTGAAGCTTTCTTT. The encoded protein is CASSRLGGGTEAFF.